The 28 T cell receptor beta chains presented below share a single source sample, sequenced in a study of response to subunit inactivated influenza vaccine. In TCRdb, the RT-PCR reads were re-called with MiXCR into one record per CDR3 protein. The table includes about 700,000 distinct CDR3 sequences, approximately 15% detected once. The starting material was PBMCs from blood, obtained 14 to 15 days before vaccination. The source of these receptors is a man over 45 who received an inactivated influenza vaccine.

This clonotype showed up many times. The rearrangement joins TRBV5-1 to TRBJ2-7; 8 nucleotides agree with TRBD1. Germline CDR1 is SGHRS and CDR2 is YFSETQ. Losses at the gene ends were 4 bases for V and 6 bases for J; bases not matched to a gene: 9. The CDR3 spans 14 residues. Here the CDR3 reads CASSDPDRGREQYF. CDR3 DNA sequence: TGCGCCAGCAGCGACCCCGACAGGGGACGCGAGCAGTACTTC.

CDR3: CASSFRGSTGNTIYF. CDR3 DNA: TGTGCCAGCAGTTTTCGTGGGTCTACGGGAAACACCATATATTTT. This chain connects TRBV12-3 or TRBV12-4 to TRBJ1-3; D unresolved. The CDR3 sequence is 15 residues long. V lost 3 bases and J 4 bases, leaving 13 bases between the germline ends.

This clonotype was picked up a small number of times. The gene calls are TRBV6-1 and TRBJ2-7, with 9 bases matching TRBD2. In germline, CDR1 is MNHNS, CDR2 SASEGT. The CDR3 is 15 residues long. V shed 5 bases and J 1 base; nucleotides not matched to a gene: 6. CDR3 residues: CASSLVAGESYEQYF. CDR3 DNA: TGTGCCAGCAGTCTGGTAGCGGGGGAGTCCTACGAGCAGTACTTC.

Ten or more counts support this clonotype. The chain carries TRBV24-1 and TRBJ2-1; 9 positions match TRBD1. V lost 1 base, J lost 8 bases, and 8 bases stayed unmatched. The CDR3 has 16 amino acids. CDR1 and CDR2 from the germline V gene are KGHDR and SFDVKD. The CDR3 sequence is CATSDLTGTGFDEQFF. The CDR3, as DNA: TGTGCCACCAGTGATTTAACCGGGACAGGGTTCGATGAGCAGTTCTTC.

This clonotype turned up a few times. The rearrangement links TRBV4-3 to TRBJ2-1; 9 bases match TRBD2. The CDR3 totals 16 residues. Germline V gene lookup returns CDR1 LGHNA and CDR2 YSLEER. V dropped 1 base and J dropped 8; count of bases not matched to a gene: 9. Here the CDR3 reads CASSQGFGSGRDEQFF. The CDR3 DNA follows: TGCGCCAGCAGCCAAGGCTTCGGTAGCGGGAGAGATGAGCAGTTCTTC.

The chain has TRBV12-3 or TRBV12-4 and TRBJ2-7, with 9 nucleotides matching TRBD1. The CDR3 is 14 residues long. V dropped 6 bases and J dropped 3; count of bases not matched to a gene: 6. This chain's CDR3 is CASRPLGQGYEQYF. The CDR3 region has the DNA TGTGCCAGCAGGCCCCTGGGACAGGGCTACGAGCAGTACTTC.

This clonotype was seen more than once but under ten times. The chain has TRBV20-1 and TRBJ1-2, with unresolved D. CDR3 size: 12 residues. V was shortened by 6 bases and J by 9 bases, with 17 bases between the two germline ends. The germline V gene encodes CDR1 DFQATT and CDR2 SNEGSKA (reference sequence). CDR3 protein: CSARTREESYTF. CDR3 in DNA: TGCAGTGCCAGGACGAGAGAGGAGAGCTACACCTTC.

This clonotype appeared a few times. The CDR3 region is CASSIASGQGHQPQHF. The CDR3 DNA sequence: TGTGCCAGCAGCATTGCCTCGGGACAGGGCCATCAGCCCCAGCATTTT. This chain uses TRBV6-2 or TRBV6-3 with TRBJ1-5, with TRBD1 identical over 9 bases. The CDR3 totals 16 residues. From germline, CDR1 is MNHEY and CDR2 SVGEGT. Trimming cost V 6 bases and J 5 bases; bases outside gene matches: 11.

The chain combines TRBV14 with TRBJ2-1; D is undetermined. Germline V gives CDR1 SGHDN, CDR2 FVKESK. V was cut by 0 bases and J by 5 bases, with 8 bases left in between. CDR3 length equals 14 residues. The CDR3 bases are TGTGCCAGCAGCCAAGAGTGGACCCACAATGAGCAGTTCTTC. This sequence encodes CASSQEWTHNEQFF.

J is TRBJ1-5 and V is TRBV4-2, with D possibly being TRBD1 (6 bases). This CDR3 is built from 14 residues. The germline gives CDR1 LGHNA, CDR2 YNFKEQ. Trimming removed 4 bases at V and 9 bases at J, with 16 bases between. CDR3 in amino acids: CASSLSGAQGPQHF. The CDR3 nucleotides read TGTGCCAGCAGCCTTTCAGGGGCTCAGGGGCCCCAGCATTTT.

The V call is TRBV7-2, the J call TRBJ2-7; 11 bases line up with TRBD2. The V gene end was trimmed by 3 bases and the J gene end by 4 bases; junction bases not matched to a gene: 5. This CDR3 contains 15 residues. Germline assignment: CDR1 SGHTA and CDR2 FQGNSA. CDR3 region: CASSFDTSGGYEQYF. The CDR3 region has the DNA TGTGCCAGCAGCTTTGACACTAGCGGGGGATACGAGCAGTACTTC.

This clonotype was picked up many times. The chain has TRBV5-1 and TRBJ1-4, with TRBD1 as a possible D gene (6 bases). The V gene's germline CDR1 is SGHRS and CDR2 YFSETQ. The CDR3 spans 15 residues. Between the trimmed V and J ends, which lost 4 bases and 3 bases, there was a span of 13 bases. CDR3 amino acids: CASSVQGPPNEKLFF. CDR3 bases: TGCGCCAGCAGCGTACAGGGTCCGCCTAATGAAAAACTGTTTTTT. Full variable domain (remainder filled in from reference TRBV5-1 and TRBJ1-4): KAGVTQTPRYLIKTRGQQVTLSCSPISGHRSVSWYQQTPGQGLQFLFEYFSETQRNKGNFPGRFSGRQFSNSRSEMNVSTLELGDSALYLCASSVQGPPNEKLFFGSGTQLSVL.

The rearrangement uses TRBV5-5 and TRBJ1-1, with D unresolved. Germline CDR1 is SGHKS and CDR2 is YYEKEE (reference sequence). This CDR3 is built from 13 residues. The V and J ends lost 0 bases and 4 bases respectively, with 7 bases between them. The CDR3, as DNA: TGTGCCAGCAGCTTGGGCAGATTCACTGAAGCTTTCTTT. This translates into CASSLGRFTEAFF.

Concerning this clonotype itself: The junction departs from the called germline gene at one end, perhaps through a read error. J is TRBJ1-2 and V is TRBV5-1; no clear D. Germline V gene lookup returns CDR1 SGHRS and CDR2 YFSETQ. The CDR3 has 14 amino acids. As DNA, the CDR3 is TGCGCCGGCAGCTTGGCCCGGGATAACTATGGCTACACCTTC. Its translation: CAGSLARDNYGYTF.

This clonotype has more than one count but fewer than ten. The chain has TRBV27 and TRBJ2-1, with unresolved D. V was clipped by 5 bases and J by 2 bases, with 13 bases between them. This CDR3 comprises 15 residues. Germline V gene sequence: CDR1 MNHEY, CDR2 SMNVEV (reference sequence). CDR3 amino acids: CASSNRPNTYNEQFF. CDR3 in DNA: TGTGCCAGCAGTAACAGACCTAATACCTACAATGAGCAGTTCTTC.

As DNA, the CDR3 is TGTGCCAGCTCCCTGGCCGGGGGGGAGGAACTGTTTTTT. Protein sequence: CASSLAGGEELFF. The chain has TRBV27 and TRBJ1-4; maybe TRBD1 (5 bases). The CDR3 is made up of 13 amino acids. The V and J ends lost 8 bases and 12 bases respectively, with 19 bases between them. CDR1 and CDR2 (germline): MNHEY, SMNVEV (reference sequence).

This clonotype was counted at least ten times. The J gene is TRBJ2-7, the V gene TRBV12-3 or TRBV12-4; D tentatively reads TRBD1 or TRBD2 (6 bases each). V lost 2 bases to trimming and J lost 5 bases, with 16 bases between them. The CDR3 runs 15 residues. This CDR3 reads CASSLMGGRVDEQYF. In DNA form, the CDR3 reads TGTGCCAGCAGTTTAATGGGGGGCAGGGTTGACGAGCAGTACTTC.

In this sample, this clonotype turned up a few times. The chain couples TRBV10-3 to TRBJ2-3, with a weak D call TRBD2 (5 bases). Trimming cost V 0 bases and J 0 bases, with 10 bases left between them. CDR1 ENHRY and CDR2 SYGVKD come from the germline V gene. This CDR3 has 16 residues. CDR3 in DNA: TGTGCCATCAGTGAGTCGAATCCGGGGAGCACAGATACGCAGTATTTT. Amino acid sequence: CAISESNPGSTDTQYF.

The chain links TRBV7-9 to TRBJ1-4; tentative D call: TRBD1 (5 bases). This CDR3 has 16 residues. Between the trimmed V and J ends, which lost 4 bases and 7 bases, there was a span of 19 bases. CDR1 is SEHNR, CDR2 FQNEAQ, per germline (reference sequence). Written as DNA, the CDR3 is TGTGCCAGCAGCTCCATTACATCTCCCGGGGGTGAAAAACTGTTTTTT. Its translation is CASSSITSPGGEKLFF.

The sample holds a few counts of this clonotype. The chain recombines TRBV9 with TRBJ1-1, with TRBD1 as a possible D gene (5 bases). Germline V lookup: CDR1 SGDLS, CDR2 YYNGEE. The ends were cut back, 0 bases at V and 0 bases at J, with 9 bases in the middle. This CDR3 is built from 15 residues. The CDR3, as DNA: TGTGCCAGCAGCGTAGATGGCAGGGTGAACACTGAAGCTTTCTTT. Amino acids: CASSVDGRVNTEAFF.

V is TRBV18 and J is TRBJ1-4; no reliable D call. The CDR3 consists of 13 residues. Germline V gene sequence: CDR1 KGHSH, CDR2 LQKENI. V gave up 10 bases and J gave up 1 base, with 10 bases separating them. The CDR3 region has the DNA TGTGCCACCCGGGAGGGAACTAATGAAAAACTGTTTTTT. Translated: CATREGTNEKLFF.

V gene TRBV7-8 combines with J gene TRBJ2-5; D is possibly TRBD1 (6 bases). The CDR3 has 15 residues. CDR1 and CDR2 from the germline V gene are SGHVS and FQNEAQ. V was clipped by 5 bases and J by 5 bases, with 18 bases between them. The CDR3 nucleotides are TGTGCCAGCAGCCCCCGCCAGGGGTTGGTGGAGACCCAGTACTTC. This sequence encodes CASSPRQGLVETQYF.

This clonotype was seen a handful of times. A much larger clone lies a single base off, so this may be a read error. This chain uses TRBV7-9 with TRBJ1-5; D gene uncertain. CDR1 is SEHNR, CDR2 FQNEAQ, per germline (reference sequence). V was clipped by 3 bases and J by 2 bases, with 5 bases between them. This CDR3 region has 13 residues. CDR3 DNA sequence: TGTGCCAGCAGCTTTGAGGGCAATCAGCCCCAGCATTTT. Its protein product is CASSFEGNQPQHF.

This chain joins TRBV20-1 and TRBJ2-5; 8 nucleotides align to TRBD1. Looked up from germline, CDR1 is DFQATT and CDR2 is SNEGSKA (reference sequence). The CDR3 sequence is 15 residues long. J gave up 5 bases and V 0 bases, and 8 bases lay outside the gene matches. Here the CDR3 reads CSARDIQGAWETQYF. The CDR3 bases are TGCAGTGCTAGAGATATCCAGGGGGCTTGGGAGACCCAGTACTTC.

The sample holds a few counts of this clonotype. This chain joins TRBV5-5 and TRBJ1-2; perhaps TRBD1 as D (5 bases). The CDR3 covers 15 residues. Germline CDR1 is SGHKS and CDR2 is YYEKEE (reference sequence). Trimming took 3 bases from V and 1 from J, leaving 13 bases between them. The CDR3 protein is CASSSGVGVNYGYTF. CDR3 in DNA: TGTGCCAGCAGCTCCGGGGTGGGGGTTAACTATGGCTACACCTTC.

The gene calls are TRBV25-1 and TRBJ2-1, with D tentatively TRBD1 (6 bases). Deletions cut 3 bases from V and 0 bases from J, with 15 bases between. CDR1 is MGHDK and CDR2 is SYGVNS in the germline V gene. The CDR3 consists of 17 residues. In DNA form, the CDR3 reads TGTGCCAGCAGTGATGACAGGCTGGGCGGCTCCTACAATGAGCAGTTCTTC. It specifies CASSDDRLGGSYNEQFF.

This rearrangement joins TRBV24-1 to TRBJ2-5, with 12 bases matching TRBD1. The CDR3 loop spans 12 amino acids. Germline CDR1 KGHDR, CDR2 SFDVKD. V shed 9 bases, J shed 9 bases, and the junction held 4 bases outside the gene matches. CDR3 sequence (DNA): TGTGCCACCCGAGGGACAGGGGGCTCCCAGTACTTC. The encoded protein is CATRGTGGSQYF.

This clonotype was counted a few times. This clone may be a read error of a much larger clone one base away. The chain joins TRBV11-1 to TRBJ2-5, with no clear D. The CDR3 runs 11 residues. The V gene lost 6 bases and the J gene lost 0 bases, with 2 bases spanning the gap. Looked up from germline, CDR1 is SGHAT and CDR2 is FQDESV (reference sequence). The CDR3 sequence: CASRDQETQYF. The CDR3 DNA reads TGTGCCAGCAGAGACCAAGAGACCCAGTACTTC.